These T cell receptor beta chains were read from a single sample in a study of blood T cells in healthy people across ages. TCRdb ran MiXCR on the 5' RACE reads and lists one entry per CDR3 protein. The top ten clones hold roughly 22% of a sample with more than 550,000 distinct CDR3 sequences, 22% of them seen once. The material sequenced was blood. The receptors shown here come from a man in his 70s in good health. Both conserved end residues are part of each CDR3. The D gene is left open where the match is weak. The size entry is marked missing in some rows and otherwise reads once, few, many or a size class.

NA	TRBD1	TRBV6-5	TRBJ1-2	15	CASHGQGSRLRSYTF	TGTGCCAGTCACGGACAGGGGTCCCGACTACGGAGCTACACCTTC
NA	NA	TRBV2	TRBJ2-7	13	CASSVSASYEQYF	TGTGCCAGCAGTGTTTCGGCTTCCTACGAGCAGTACTTC
NA	NA	TRBV11-2	TRBJ1-2	16	CASSLLGGSSNYGYTF	TGTGCCAGCAGCTTACTCGGGGGGTCCTCTAACTATGGCTACACCTTC
NA	TRBD2	TRBV5-1	TRBJ2-3	15	CASSLRTSLTDTQYF	TGCGCCAGCAGCTTACGGACTAGCCTAACAGATACGCAGTATTTT
NA	NA	TRBV10-3	TRBJ1-1	17	CAISGQLGGPMNTEAFF	TGTGCCATCAGTGGCCAGTTGGGGGGCCCCATGAACACTGAAGCTTTCTTT
few	NA	TRBV7-2	TRBJ2-3	15	CASSLSGGILNTQYF	TGTGCCAGCAGCTTATCCGGCGGGATTTTAAATACGCAGTATTTT
NA	TRBD1	TRBV5-1	TRBJ2-7	15	CASSFGDRGRNEQYF	TGCGCCAGCAGCTTCGGCGACAGGGGGAGGAACGAGCAGTACTTC
NA	NA	TRBV12-3/TRBV12-4	TRBJ1-2	13	CASSTQGPGGYTF	TGTGCCAGCAGTACACAGGGACCAGGAGGCTACACCTTC
many	NA	TRBV5-1	TRBJ2-1	14	CASSPGQSYNEQFF	TGTGCCAGCTCACCGGGGCAGTCCTACAATGAGCAGTTCTTC
once	NA	TRBV5-1	TRBJ2-2	14	CASSFDQNTGELFF	TGCGCCAGCAGCTTTGACCAGAACACCGGGGAGTTGTTTTTT
NA	NA	TRBV6-5	TRBJ1-1	12	CASSTANTEAFF	TGTGCCAGCAGTACTGCGAACACTGAAGCTTTCTTT
NA	TRBD2	TRBV7-3	TRBJ2-5	15	CASSLGLAGMETQYF	TGTGCCAGCAGCTTAGGACTAGCGGGAATGGAGACCCAGTACTTC
few	NA	TRBV29-1	TRBJ1-1	17	CSAGGSRWEVGSTEAFF	TGCAGCGCTGGTGGTTCCAGGTGGGAGGTGGGAAGCACTGAAGCTTTCTTT
NA	TRBD2	TRBV2	TRBJ2-3	15	CASSEVASGGDTQYF	TGTGCCAGCAGTGAAGTGGCTAGCGGGGGTGATACGCAGTATTTT
NA	NA	TRBV7-9	TRBJ1-3	15	CASSSRVPKRNTIYF	TGTGCCAGCAGCTCCAGGGTTCCCAAGAGAAACACCATATATTTT
NA	TRBD2	TRBV20-1	TRBJ2-1	15	CSAWTSGSSYNEQFF	TGCAGTGCATGGACTAGCGGGAGTTCCTACAATGAGCAGTTCTTC
few	NA	TRBV20-1	TRBJ1-1	17	CSASGVGRRTQNTEAFF	TGCAGTGCTAGTGGAGTTGGTAGGCGAACTCAGAACACTGAAGCTTTCTTT
few	TRBD1	TRBV7-9	TRBJ1-4	17	CASSLGWTGGSNEKLFF	TGTGCCAGCAGCTTAGGGTGGACAGGGGGCTCCAATGAAAAACTGTTTTTT
few	TRBD1	TRBV10-3	TRBJ1-2	16	CAISETPPGQIYGYTF	TGTGCCATCAGTGAGACGCCTCCGGGACAGATCTATGGCTACACCTTC
few	NA	TRBV18	TRBJ2-3	16	CASSPTGGGGTDTQYF	TGTGCCAGCTCACCGACTGGTGGGGGTGGCACAGATACGCAGTATTTT
NA	NA	TRBV28	TRBJ1-2	11	CASSFPRGYTF	TGTGCCAGCAGTTTCCCGCGTGGCTACACCTTC
once	NA	TRBV27	TRBJ1-2	14	CASSPNLDNYGYTF	TGTGCCAGCAGCCCGAATCTTGACAACTATGGCTACACCTTC
once	TRBD1	TRBV2	TRBJ2-1	14	CASSYRDSLLEQFF	TGTGCCAGCTCGTATCGGGACAGCCTCCTTGAGCAGTTCTTC
NA	NA	TRBV27	TRBJ1-1	14	CASSSWTDYTEAFF	TGTGCCAGCAGTTCTTGGACAGACTACACTGAAGCTTTCTTT
NA	NA	TRBV12-3/TRBV12-4	TRBJ1-2	14	CASINAGTAGGYTF	TGTGCCAGCATTAACGCCGGGACGGCCGGGGGCTACACCTTC
NA	NA	TRBV3-1	TRBJ1-2	15	CASSRGDLGIYGCTF	TGTGCCAGCAGCCGAGGGGACCTAGGAATCTATGGCTGCACCTTC
NA	TRBD1	TRBV27	TRBJ2-7	14	CASSQTGGFDEQYF	TGTGCCAGCAGTCAGACAGGGGGCTTCGACGAGCAGTACTTC
few	TRBD2	TRBV12-3/TRBV12-4	TRBJ2-3	16	CASSTVIAGVVDTQYF	TGTGCCAGCAGTACCGTCATAGCGGGGGTAGTGGATACGCAGTATTTT
NA	NA	TRBV9	TRBJ1-2	14	CASSGESRKYGYTF	TGTGCCAGCAGCGGCGAGTCAAGGAAATATGGCTACACCTTC
NA	TRBD1	TRBV18	TRBJ1-5	13	CASSRGPGEPQHF	TGTGCCAGCTCGAGGGGGCCAGGGGAGCCCCAGCATTTT
NA	TRBD2	TRBV6-5	TRBJ2-3	15	CASRRTSVSTDTQYF	TGTGCCAGCAGGCGGACTAGCGTTAGCACAGATACGCAGTATTTT
once	TRBD1	TRBV6-5	TRBJ2-7	14	CASTDDRAPYEQYF	TGTGCCAGCACCGACGACAGGGCGCCTTACGAGCAGTACTTC
NA	TRBD2	TRBV9	TRBJ2-2	15	CASSAGLERTGELFF	TGTGCCAGCAGCGCGGGACTAGAAAGAACCGGGGAGCTGTTTTTT
NA	NA	TRBV5-1	TRBJ2-4	15	CASSLNGAAKNIQYF	TGCGCCAGCAGCTTGAACGGGGCGGCCAAAAACATTCAGTACTTC
NA	TRBD2	TRBV3-1	TRBJ2-7	14	CASSSRGGSYEQYF	TGTGCCAGCAGCTCTCGGGGGGGCTCCTACGAGCAGTACTTC
NA	TRBD1	TRBV7-8	TRBJ2-2	14	CASSLVDRAGELFF	TGTGCCAGCAGCTTAGTAGACAGGGCCGGGGAGCTGTTTTTT
NA	TRBD2	TRBV7-6	TRBJ2-5	16	CASSLARLAGKNEQSF	TGTGCCAGCAGCTTAGCGCGGCTAGCGGGTAAAAATGAGCAGTCCTTC
NA	NA	TRBV12-3/TRBV12-4	TRBJ2-2	15	CASSPTARNTGELFF	TGTGCCAGCAGCCCGACAGCGCGGAACACCGGGGAGCTGTTTTTT
many	NA	TRBV10-1	TRBJ2-1	12	CASSRANNEQFF	TGCGCCAGCAGCCGGGCCAACAATGAGCAGTTCTTC
few	NA	TRBV7-2	TRBJ2-7	13	CASSSVLGREQYF	TGTGCCAGCAGCTCGGTTTTAGGGAGGGAGCAGTACTTC
few	NA	TRBV11-2	TRBJ1-2	15	CASSLAGQNLYGYTF	TGTGCCAGCAGCTTAGCGGGACAAAACCTCTATGGCTACACCTTC
NA	NA	TRBV5-1	TRBJ2-3	12	CASGLESDTQYF	TGCGCCAGCGGCTTGGAGTCCGATACGCAGTATTTT
many	TRBD2	TRBV20-1	TRBJ2-1	15	CSAKSGGDSYNEQFF	TGCAGTGCGAAAAGCGGGGGCGACTCCTACAATGAGCAGTTCTTC
NA	TRBD1	TRBV10-3	TRBJ2-7	14	CAISAGTESYEQYF	TGTGCCATCAGTGCCGGGACAGAATCCTACGAGCAGTACTTC
few	NA	TRBV12-3/TRBV12-4	TRBJ2-3	13	CASSTLRTDTQYF	TGTGCCAGCAGCACACTTCGCACAGATACGCAGTATTTT
NA	NA	TRBV12-3/TRBV12-4	TRBJ2-3	16	CTSSLGGSVRTDAQYF	TGTACCAGCAGTTTAGGTGGTAGCGTGAGAACAGATGCGCAGTATTTT
NA	TRBD1	TRBV7-6	TRBJ1-2	14	CASSRQETGLGYTF	TGTGCCAGCAGCCGCCAGGAGACAGGGTTGGGCTACACCTTC
few	NA	TRBV3-1	TRBJ2-3	16	CASSQEYAGFADTQYF	TGTGCCAGCAGCCAAGAATATGCGGGGTTTGCAGATACGCAGTATTTT
NA	NA	TRBV6-1	TRBJ2-7	13	CAIADRWAYEQYF	TGTGCCATAGCGGACAGGTGGGCCTACGAGCAGTACTTC
many	NA	TRBV12-3/TRBV12-4	TRBJ1-2	15	CASTLGTGANYGYTF	TGTGCCAGCACTTTGGGGACCGGAGCTAACTATGGCTACACCTTC
NA	NA	TRBV6-2/TRBV6-3	TRBJ2-7	14	CASSYRWESDEQYF	TGTGCCAGCAGTTACAGGTGGGAGAGCGACGAGCAGTACTTC
few	NA	TRBV10-3	TRBJ1-1	13	CAISVIGDTEAFF	TGTGCCATCAGTGTTATTGGGGACACTGAAGCTTTCTTT
NA	NA	TRBV7-7	TRBJ1-6	13	CAGSLGQTSPLHF	TGTGCCGGCAGCTTAGGACAGACTTCACCCCTCCACTTT